This T cell receptor (beta chain) came from a study of T cells in Graves' hyperthyroidism and ophthalmopathy. The germline gives CDR1 SGDLS, CDR2 YYNGEE. Trimming removed 2 bases at V and 3 bases at J, with 9 bases between. CDR3 length: 13 residues. This clonotype has at least ten counts. Amplified TCR beta CDR3 regions derived from RNA transcripts. Researchers ran a first-round RT-PCR on the TCR CDR3 using the HTBI primer set. TCRdb re-derived calls from the multiplex PCR reads in MiXCR, one entry per CDR3 protein. The table has 600,000 or so distinct CDR3 sequences, 14% seen once. The clonotype was recovered from a woman under 30 with Graves' ophthalmopathy. V gene TRBV9 combines with J gene TRBJ2-7; TRBD2 might be the D (5 bases). Input material: blood. In DNA form, the CDR3 reads TGTGCCAGCAGCGTGACGGGAAGCTACGAGCAGTACTTC. Translating gives CASSVTGSYEQYF.